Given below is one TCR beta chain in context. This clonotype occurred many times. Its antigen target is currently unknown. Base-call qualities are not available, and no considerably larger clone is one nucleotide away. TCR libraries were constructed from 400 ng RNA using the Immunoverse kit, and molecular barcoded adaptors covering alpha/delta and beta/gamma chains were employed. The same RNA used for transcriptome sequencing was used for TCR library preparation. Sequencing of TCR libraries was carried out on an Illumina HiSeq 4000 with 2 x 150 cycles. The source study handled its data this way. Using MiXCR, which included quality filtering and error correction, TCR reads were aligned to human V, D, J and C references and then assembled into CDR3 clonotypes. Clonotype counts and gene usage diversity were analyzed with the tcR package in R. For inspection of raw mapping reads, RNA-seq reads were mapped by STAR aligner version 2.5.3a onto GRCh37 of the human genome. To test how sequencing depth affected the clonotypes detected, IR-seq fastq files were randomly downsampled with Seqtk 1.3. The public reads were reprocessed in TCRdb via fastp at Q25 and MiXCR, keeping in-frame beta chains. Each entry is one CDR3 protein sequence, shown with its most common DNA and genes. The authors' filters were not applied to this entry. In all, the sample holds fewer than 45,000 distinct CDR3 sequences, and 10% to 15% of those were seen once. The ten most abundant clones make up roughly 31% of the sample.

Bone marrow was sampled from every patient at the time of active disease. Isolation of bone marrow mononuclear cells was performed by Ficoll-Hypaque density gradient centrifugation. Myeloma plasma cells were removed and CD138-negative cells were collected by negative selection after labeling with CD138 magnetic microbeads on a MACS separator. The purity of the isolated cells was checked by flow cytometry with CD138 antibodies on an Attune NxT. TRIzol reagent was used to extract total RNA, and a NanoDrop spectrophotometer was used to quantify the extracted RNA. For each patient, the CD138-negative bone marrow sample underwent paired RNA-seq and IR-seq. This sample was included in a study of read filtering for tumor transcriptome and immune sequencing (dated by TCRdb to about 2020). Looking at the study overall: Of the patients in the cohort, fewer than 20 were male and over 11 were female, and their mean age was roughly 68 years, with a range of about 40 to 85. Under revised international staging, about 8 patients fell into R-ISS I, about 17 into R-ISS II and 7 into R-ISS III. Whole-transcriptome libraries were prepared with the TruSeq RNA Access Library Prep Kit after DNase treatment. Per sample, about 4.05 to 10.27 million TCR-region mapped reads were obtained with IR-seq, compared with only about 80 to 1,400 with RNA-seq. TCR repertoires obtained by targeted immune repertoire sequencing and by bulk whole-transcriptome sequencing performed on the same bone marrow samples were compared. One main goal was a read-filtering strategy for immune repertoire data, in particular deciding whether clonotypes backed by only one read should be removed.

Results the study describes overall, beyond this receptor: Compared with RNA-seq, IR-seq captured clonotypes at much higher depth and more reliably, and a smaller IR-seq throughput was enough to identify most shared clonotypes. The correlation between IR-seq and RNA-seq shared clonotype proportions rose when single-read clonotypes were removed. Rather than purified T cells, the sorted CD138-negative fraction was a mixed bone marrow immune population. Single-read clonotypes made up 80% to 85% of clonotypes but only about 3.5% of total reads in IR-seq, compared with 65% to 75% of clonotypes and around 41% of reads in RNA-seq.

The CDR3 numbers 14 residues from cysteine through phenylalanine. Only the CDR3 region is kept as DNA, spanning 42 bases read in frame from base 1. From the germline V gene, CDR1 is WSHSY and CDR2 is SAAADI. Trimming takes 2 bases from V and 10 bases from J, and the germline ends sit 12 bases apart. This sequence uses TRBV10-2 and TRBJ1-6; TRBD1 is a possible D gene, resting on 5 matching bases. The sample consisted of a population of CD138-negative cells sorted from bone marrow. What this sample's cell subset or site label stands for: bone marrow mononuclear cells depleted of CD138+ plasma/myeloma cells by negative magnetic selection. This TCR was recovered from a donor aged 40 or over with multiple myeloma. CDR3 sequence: CASSEPGGGSPLHF. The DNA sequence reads TGCGCCAGCAGTGAGCCGGGGGGAGGGTCACCCCTCCACTTT.